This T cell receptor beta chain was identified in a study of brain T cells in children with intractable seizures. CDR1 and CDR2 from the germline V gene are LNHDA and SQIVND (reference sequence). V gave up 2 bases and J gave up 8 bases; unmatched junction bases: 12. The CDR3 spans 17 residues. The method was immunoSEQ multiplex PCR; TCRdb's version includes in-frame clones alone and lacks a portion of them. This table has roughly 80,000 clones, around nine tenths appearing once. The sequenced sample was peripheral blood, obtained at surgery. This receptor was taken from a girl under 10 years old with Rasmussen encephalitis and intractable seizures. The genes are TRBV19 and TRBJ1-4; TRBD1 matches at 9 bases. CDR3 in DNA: TGTGCCAGTAGTATAACCGGGGGGGGGACAGGGACCGAAAAACTGTTTTTT. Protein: CASSITGGGTGTEKLFF.